This entry lists 25 T cell receptor beta chains sequenced from one sample in a study of blood T cell repertoires in COVID-19. Profiling relied on immunoSEQ multiplex PCR, and the TCRdb table lists in-frame clones only, not all of them. The sample lists about 380,000 clones, 90% occurring once. The source material was peripheral blood. All receptors come from a man aged 18 to 35 with active or convalescent COVID-19.

The V call is TRBV23-1, the J call TRBJ1-5, with unresolved D. TRBV23-1 carries the ORF label, with uncertain function. V was pared by 6 bases and J by 4 bases, with 7 bases between. The CDR3 totals 12 residues. The CDR3 bases are TGCGCCAGCAGCCCAGGAAATCAGCCCCAGCATTTT. Translating gives CASSPGNQPQHF.

V is TRBV6-5 and J is TRBJ2-7; D perhaps matches TRBD1 (6 bases). The CDR3 loop spans 13 amino acids. The germline V gene encodes CDR1 MNHEY and CDR2 SVGAGI. Trimming left V 4 bases short and J 3 bases short, with 10 bases between. CDR3 residues: CASSSDRDYEQYF. The CDR3 DNA follows: TGTGCCAGCAGTTCGGACAGAGACTACGAGCAGTACTTC.

The rearrangement joins TRBV10-1 to TRBJ2-2; the match to TRBD2 covers 9 bases. There are 16 residues in the CDR3. V gave up 7 bases and J gave up 0 bases; unmatched junction bases: 6. CDR1 is WNHNN and CDR2 is SYGVQD in the germline V gene (reference sequence). The CDR3 spells CASNQAGGPNTGELFF. The DNA for the CDR3 is TGCGCCAGCAACCAAGCGGGGGGCCCGAACACCGGGGAGCTGTTTTTT.

This clone was observed a few times. The gene calls are TRBV2 and TRBJ2-1; 8 bases are shared with TRBD2. The CDR3 sequence is 15 residues long. Germline V lookup: CDR1 SNHLY, CDR2 FYNNEI. V was pared by 6 bases and J by 1 base, with 5 bases of the junction left unmatched. The CDR3 protein is CASRASGGSYNEQFF. CDR3 nucleotides: TGTGCCAGCAGAGCAAGCGGGGGTTCCTACAATGAGCAGTTCTTC.

The V gene is TRBV6-5, the J gene TRBJ2-7; 7 bases line up with TRBD1. CDR1 and CDR2 (germline): MNHEY, SVGAGI. The CDR3 spans 13 residues. V shed 10 bases, J shed 2 bases, and the junction held 8 bases outside the gene matches. The CDR3 DNA reads as TGTGCCACCGAGGGGGCAGGTCCCTACGAGCAGTACTTC. This sequence encodes CATEGAGPYEQYF.

This clone was counted only a few times. The V and J genes are TRBV11-1 and TRBJ2-1; 13 bases agree with TRBD2. The CDR3 sequence is 16 residues long. V lost 4 bases, J lost 2 bases, and 2 bases stayed unmatched. The V gene's germline CDR1 is SGHAT and CDR2 FQDESV (reference sequence). Here the CDR3 reads CASSSGTSGTYNEQFF. The CDR3 bases are TGTGCCAGCAGCTCCGGGACTAGCGGGACCTACAATGAGCAGTTCTTC.

The genes are TRBV6-5 and TRBJ2-7; D unresolved. V was clipped by 5 bases and J by 2 bases, with 10 bases between them. Germline lookup yields CDR1 MNHEY and CDR2 SVGAGI. This CDR3 comprises 13 residues. CDR3 bases: TGTGCCAGCAGTCCACAGAGAACCTACGAGCAGTACTTC. This translates into CASSPQRTYEQYF.

This chain links TRBV12-3 or TRBV12-4 with TRBJ2-2; no clear D gene. Trimming shortened V by 8 bases and J by 9 bases, and 10 bases separated the two germline ends. The CDR3 covers 11 residues. The CDR3 coding sequence is TGTGCCAGCTCCCTCAGGCGGGAGCTGTTTTTT. This codes for CASSLRRELFF.

CDR3: CASSSQRQSLQSKFF. CDR3 nucleotides: TGTGCCAGCAGCTCGCAGAGACAGTCCCTACAGTCGAAGTTCTTC. J is TRBJ2-1 and V is TRBV7-8, with TRBD1 as a possible D gene (5 bases). V was cut by 4 bases and J by 14 bases, with 24 bases left in between. Germline V gene data show CDR1 as SGHVS and CDR2 as FQNEAQ. The CDR3 sequence is 15 residues long.

The chain carries TRBV28 and TRBJ2-1, with D maybe TRBD2 (5 bases). Per the germline V gene, CDR1 is MDHEN and CDR2 is SYDVKM. The CDR3 covers 13 residues. V was cut by 11 bases and J by 2 bases, with 13 bases left in between. The CDR3 spells CAGASTTYNEQFF. The CDR3 DNA follows: TGTGCCGGAGCTAGCACCACCTACAATGAGCAGTTCTTC.

This clone came up a few times. The V call is TRBV2, the J call TRBJ2-3; 12 nucleotides line up with TRBD2. The trim removed 8 bases at V and 4 bases at J, leaving 7 bases unmatched. This CDR3 region has 15 residues. Germline loops: CDR1 SNHLY, CDR2 FYNNEI. CDR3 DNA sequence: TGTGCCAGCGGCCCCCTAGCGGGAGGGGCAGATACGCAGTATTTT. Encoded protein: CASGPLAGGADTQYF. The entire variable domain, with the rest obtained from reference TRBV2 and TRBJ2-3, is as follows: EPEVTQTPSHQVTQMGQEVILRCVPISNHLYFYWYRQILGQKVEFLVSFYNNEISEKSEIFDDQFSVERPDGSNFTLKIRSTKLEDSAMYFCASGPLAGGADTQYFGPGTRLTVL.

The chain uses TRBV9 and TRBJ1-5; no clear D gene. There are 14 residues in the CDR3. Germline values: CDR1 SGDLS, CDR2 YYNGEE. The V end lost 4 bases, the J end lost 5 bases, and 13 bases lay between the germline ends. CDR3 region: CASSFRAGDQPQHF. In nucleotides, the CDR3 is TGTGCCAGCAGCTTTCGGGCGGGTGATCAGCCCCAGCATTTT.

This clone was seen just once. V gene TRBV15 combines with J gene TRBJ2-7, with D unresolved. The CDR3 has 13 residues. Per germline, CDR1 LNHNV and CDR2 YYDKDF (reference sequence). Trimming took 1 base from V and 3 from J, leaving 7 bases between them. The CDR3 loop reads CATSRVPGYEQYF. The CDR3, as DNA: TGTGCCACCAGCAGAGTTCCAGGCTACGAGCAGTACTTC. The full variable domain, rest sourced from reference TRBV15 and TRBJ2-7, is DAMVIQNPRYQVTQFGKPVTLSCSQTLNHNVMYWYQQKSSQAPKLLFHYYDKDFNNEADTPDNFQSRRPNTSFCFLDIRSPGLGDTAMYLCATSRVPGYEQYFGPGTRLTVT.

J is TRBJ1-2 and V is TRBV28; 9 bases match TRBD1. The germline gives CDR1 MDHEN, CDR2 SYDVKM. The V and J ends lost 6 bases and 1 base, in that order; junction bases with no gene match: 12. There are 17 residues in the CDR3. The CDR3 nucleotides read TGTGCCAGCAGAATCATCACGGGGACAGGGATTAACTATGGCTACACCTTC. It codes for CASRIITGTGINYGYTF.

J is TRBJ1-1 and V is TRBV10-3; D gene ambiguous. The CDR3 has 15 amino acids. Trimming took 3 bases from V and 1 from J, leaving 12 bases between them. Germline CDR1 is ENHRY and CDR2 is SYGVKD. CDR3 coding DNA: TGTGCCATCAGTGATGTCCCACAAACGAACACTGAAGCTTTCTTT. It yields the protein CAISDVPQTNTEAFF.

This rearrangement joins TRBV30 to TRBJ2-7; D possibly corresponds to TRBD2 (5 bases). V lost 4 bases, J lost 0 bases, and 7 bases lay in between. Germline V lookup: CDR1 GTSNPN, CDR2 SVGIG (reference sequence). CDR3 length: 12 residues. CDR3 in amino acids: CAWNRDSYEQYF. The CDR3 DNA reads TGTGCCTGGAACCGGGACTCCTACGAGCAGTACTTC.

This chain uses TRBV6-1 with TRBJ1-5; maybe TRBD1 (5 bases). Germline V gene sequence: CDR1 MNHNS, CDR2 SASEGT. The CDR3 is made up of 13 amino acids. Trimming pared 8 bases from V and 7 bases from J, leaving 15 bases between. As DNA, the CDR3 is TGTGCCAGCGGCACGGGACTTTACCAGCCCCAGCATTTT. It encodes CASGTGLYQPQHF.

In DNA form, the CDR3 reads TGTGCCAGCTCACCATCCGGACAGAGTCAAGAGCAGTACTTC. Its translation is CASSPSGQSQEQYF. The chain is built from TRBV18 and TRBJ2-7, with a weak D call TRBD1 (6 bases). Germline V gene data show CDR1 as KGHSH and CDR2 as LQKENI. This CDR3 has 14 amino acids. V lost 2 bases and J lost 7, with 15 bases in between.

This chain links TRBV7-7 with TRBJ2-7, with 8 bases that match TRBD1. This CDR3 contains 13 residues. V lost 5 bases to trimming and J lost 4 bases; unmatched junction nucleotides: 4. Germline lookup yields CDR1 SSHAT and CDR2 FNYEAQ (reference sequence). CDR3 loop: CASSHRQGYEQYF. DNA for the CDR3: TGTGCCAGCAGCCACCGACAGGGGTACGAGCAGTACTTC.

The V call is TRBV30, the J call TRBJ1-6; D is perhaps TRBD1 (6 bases). The V end was cut by 3 bases, the J end by 6 bases, with 12 bases between. The CDR3 has 14 residues. In germline, CDR1 is GTSNPN, CDR2 SVGIG (reference sequence). CDR3 sequence reads: CAWSSDRFNSPLHF. The CDR3 DNA follows: TGTGCCTGGAGCTCCGACAGGTTTAATTCACCCCTCCACTTT. Variable domain in full (rest from reference TRBV30 and TRBJ1-6): SQTIHQWPATLVQPVGSPLSLECTVEGTSNPNLYWYRQAAGRGLQLLFYSVGIGQISSEVPQNLSASRPQDRQFILSSKKLLLSDSGFYLCAWSSDRFNSPLHFGNGTRLTVT.

This rearrangement joins TRBV6-5 to TRBJ2-1, with 7 bases aligning to TRBD1. The ends lost 2 bases at V and 0 bases at J; junction bases unmatched: 1. There are 15 residues in the CDR3. The germline V gene has CDR1 MNHEY and CDR2 SVGAGI. CDR3 loop: CASSYGTVSYNEQFF. The CDR3 coding sequence is TGTGCCAGCAGTTACGGGACAGTCTCCTACAATGAGCAGTTCTTC.

The chain uses TRBV5-6 and TRBJ1-4; D gene ambiguous. Per germline, CDR1 SGHDT and CDR2 YYEEEE. CDR3 length equals 14 residues. The ends were cut back, 0 bases at V and 4 bases at J, with 7 bases in the middle. The CDR3 coding sequence is TGTGCCAGCAGCTTGGGAGTGATTAATGAAAAACTGTTTTTT. It is translated as CASSLGVINEKLFF.

V gene TRBV4-3 combines with J gene TRBJ2-2; 7 nucleotides align to TRBD2. V gave up 3 bases and J gave up 4 bases; unmatched junction bases: 8. Germline assignment: CDR1 LGHNA and CDR2 YSLEER. The CDR3 is 16 residues long. CDR3 region: CASSQAASGLTGELFF. The CDR3 nucleotides are TGCGCCAGCAGCCAGGCGGCTAGCGGCCTCACCGGGGAGCTGTTTTTT.

The V and J genes are TRBV10-3 and TRBJ2-7; 8 bases align to TRBD1. In germline, CDR1 is ENHRY, CDR2 SYGVKD. After removal of 2 bases from V and 5 bases from J, the junction contained 14 bases not matched to a gene. The CDR3 covers 17 residues. The CDR3 is CAISENLGTGSVHEQYF. The CDR3 DNA follows: TGTGCCATCAGTGAGAACCTAGGGACAGGCAGTGTTCACGAGCAGTACTTC.

The chain links TRBV5-8 to TRBJ1-6; D unresolved. Germline assignment: CDR1 SGHTS and CDR2 YDEGEE. The CDR3 is made up of 12 amino acids. The germline V and J ends were trimmed by 7 bases and 19 bases, with 21 bases remaining between them. CDR3 residues: CASPPAVWSSHF. The CDR3, as DNA: TGTGCCAGCCCCCCGGCGGTCTGGTCCTCGCACTTT.